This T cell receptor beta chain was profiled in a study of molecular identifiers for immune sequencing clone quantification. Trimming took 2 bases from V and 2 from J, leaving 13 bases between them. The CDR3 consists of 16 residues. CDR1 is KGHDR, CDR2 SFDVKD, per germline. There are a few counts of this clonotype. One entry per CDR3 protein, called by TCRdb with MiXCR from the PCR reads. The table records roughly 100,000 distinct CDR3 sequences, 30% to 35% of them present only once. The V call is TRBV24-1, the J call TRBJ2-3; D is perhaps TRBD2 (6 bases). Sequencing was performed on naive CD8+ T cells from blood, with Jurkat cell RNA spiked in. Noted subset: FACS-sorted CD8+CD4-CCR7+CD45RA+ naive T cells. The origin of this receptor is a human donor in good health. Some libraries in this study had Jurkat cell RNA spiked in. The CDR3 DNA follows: TGTGCCACCAGTGATTCCGGGACTCAAACCACAGATACGCAGTATTTT. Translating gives CATSDSGTQTTDTQYF.